This T cell receptor (beta chain) derives from a study of T cell responses to AZD1222 COVID-19 vaccine. Sequenced by immunoSEQ multiplex PCR; TCRdb stores in-frame clones only, minus some. Among around 99,000 clones listed, roughly nine tenths were seen once. Overall study findings and caveats: Only after the peak T cell response were repertoires sampled.

With regard to this clone: What it binds is unknown.

With V trimmed by 3 bases and J by 5 bases, 9 bases remained unmatched. Germline CDR1 is MGHRA and CDR2 is YSYEKL. This CDR3 contains 16 residues. The sequence came from an adult who received the AZD1222 COVID-19 vaccine. This sequence joins TRBV4-1 and TRBJ2-7, with TRBD1 identical over 11 bases. The input for sequencing was peripheral blood, taken 28 days after the second AZD1222 dose. The CDR3 DNA sequence: TGCGCCAGCAGCCACCCAGGACAGGGGGCTTGGAACGAGCAGTACTTC. Amino acids: CASSHPGQGAWNEQYF.